Listed below are T cell receptor beta chains from one sample, sequenced in a study of OX40 agonist ivuxolimab in advanced cancers. Generated by immunoSEQ multiplex PCR, the TCRdb table keeps only in-frame clones and is missing some. The profile shows tens of thousands of clones, roughly 80% of them singletons. This sample comprised CD4+ or CD8+ T cells sorted from blood, obtained in a trial of the OX40 agonist ivuxolimab. These receptors were obtained from an adult with an advanced solid tumor such as melanoma, head and neck, liver or kidney cancer. Each CDR3 is given with its conserved first and last residue. A D gene is named only where the DNA matches it firmly. The size of a clone is reported for some rows only, either as once, few or many, or as a class for expanded clones.

v_gene	abundance	j_gene	d_gene	CDR3nt	CDR3aa
TRBV5-1	NA	TRBJ1-5	NA	TGCGCCAGCAGCTTTGGGCAGGGCCAGCCCCAGCATTTT	CASSFGQGQPQHF
TRBV5-6	NA	TRBJ1-5	NA	TGTGCCAGCAGCTTGCGCAGAAGCAATCAGCCCCAGCATTTT	CASSLRRSNQPQHF
TRBV2	NA	TRBJ2-1	TRBD2	TGTGCCAGCAGTCGACTAGCGGGGAGCTCCTACAATGAGCAGTTCTTC	CASSRLAGSSYNEQFF
TRBV30	once	TRBJ1-2	NA	TGTGCCTGGAGCTCCGGCGCCTATGGCTACACCTTC	CAWSSGAYGYTF
TRBV6-5	NA	TRBJ1-5	NA	TGTGCCAGCAGTTACTCGATCCCTAAAACAGATCAGCCCCAGCATTTT	CASSYSIPKTDQPQHF
TRBV27	NA	TRBJ1-5	TRBD1	TGTGCCAGCAGTCTCGAGACAGGGAAGCCCCAGCATTTT	CASSLETGKPQHF
TRBV11-3	NA	TRBJ2-5	NA	TGTGCCAGCAGCCAGACACAAGAGACCCAGTACTTC	CASSQTQETQYF
TRBV5-1	few	TRBJ2-5	NA	TGCGCCAGCACCCCACATTCTAGGGCAGAGACCCAGTACTTC	CASTPHSRAETQYF
TRBV7-3	few	TRBJ2-5	TRBD2	TGTGCCAGCAGCTACGGCGGGGGGCAAGAGACCCAGTACTTC	CASSYGGGQETQYF
TRBV5-1	NA	TRBJ1-2	NA	TGCGCCAGCAGCTTGGCCAGGGGACCTAACTATGGCTACACCTTC	CASSLARGPNYGYTF
TRBV19	NA	TRBJ2-5	NA	TGTGCCAGTAGTCCAGCGAGGTGGGAACAAGAGACCCAGTACTTC	CASSPARWEQETQYF
TRBV11-2	NA	TRBJ2-1	NA	TGTGCCAGCAGCTTAGATCGGCAGGGCGATGAGCAGTTCTTC	CASSLDRQGDEQFF
TRBV5-1	NA	TRBJ2-3	TRBD2	TGCGCCAGCAGCTTACCCCCCGGGCCTAGCGGGGCTTCCACAGATACGCAGTATTTT	CASSLPPGPSGASTDTQYF
TRBV7-3	NA	TRBJ2-1	NA	TGTGCCAGCAGCGTAGGACAGTCCCACAATGAGCAGTTCTTC	CASSVGQSHNEQFF
TRBV30	NA	TRBJ2-7	NA	TGTGCCGGAGACAGGGAGGGGGCCTACGAGCAGTACTTC	CAGDREGAYEQYF
TRBV18	NA	TRBJ2-7	TRBD2	TGTGCCAGCTCTCTCGGGACTAGCGGGAGCCAATCCTACGAGCAGTACTTC	CASSLGTSGSQSYEQYF
TRBV27	NA	TRBJ2-3	NA	TGTGCCAGCAGTCCCACGGCGGGGGCTTGCTATTTT	CASSPTAGACYF
TRBV7-2	NA	TRBJ2-2	TRBD2	TGTGCCAGCAGCCGTGGAGCGGGGACGAACACCGGGGAGCTGTTTTTT	CASSRGAGTNTGELFF
TRBV10-3	NA	TRBJ1-5	TRBD1	TGTGCCATCAGTGAGTCAGGGGGCGATCAGCCCCAGCATTTT	CAISESGGDQPQHF
TRBV9	NA	TRBJ1-2	NA	TGTGCCAGCAGCCTTGGACGGGAGAACTATGGCTACACCTTC	CASSLGRENYGYTF
TRBV27	NA	TRBJ2-2	TRBD1	TGTGCCAGCAGTTTATTGGGACAGGGGTTATCCGGGGAGCTGTTTTTT	CASSLLGQGLSGELFF
TRBV11-1	NA	TRBJ2-5	NA	TGTGCCAGCAGCTTAGGCGGCAGTTTAGAGACCCAGTACTTC	CASSLGGSLETQYF
TRBV4-1	NA	TRBJ2-1	TRBD1	TGCGCCAGCAGCCAAGACGGACAGGGGGCGAGGGAGCAGTTCTTC	CASSQDGQGAREQFF
TRBV30	NA	TRBJ2-7	NA	TGTGCCTGGAGCCGGGGTAACTACGAGCAGTACTTC	CAWSRGNYEQYF
TRBV4-1	NA	TRBJ2-3	TRBD2	TGCGCCAGCAGCCAAGAGACAAGCGGGAGGTCCACAGATACGCAGTATTTT	CASSQETSGRSTDTQYF
TRBV5-1	NA	TRBJ2-3	TRBD2	TGCGCCAGCAGCTTGGTCGGGGGGAGCACAGATACGCAGTATTTT	CASSLVGGSTDTQYF